The T cell receptor (beta chain) described here comes from a study of cytomegalovirus exposure and HLA in healthy donors (dated by TCRdb to about 2017). Regarding the research as a whole: According to a later analysis, one platform produced both the roughly 120 validation repertoires and the 620 or so repertoires of the first cohort. The study aimed to test whether cataloging public T cell receptors could reveal signatures of past pathogen exposure. A separate validation cohort of about 110 different subjects was used in addition to the roughly 670-subject first cohort. To predict cytomegalovirus infection status, the study brought together high-throughput TCR immunosequencing, statistical association of individual TCRs with disease status, and machine learning. Points the paper makes about the study in general: A later analysis had no HLA typing for the validation cohort, so co-occurrence there was scored across all 110 or so repertoires. In a later analysis, TCRs clustered in the first cohort were found to also tend to co-occur in the 130 or so validation repertoires, with approximately 95% of cluster scores above 0. A total of 150 to 200 TCR beta chains were listed by the study as associated with cytomegalovirus. In both the original and validation cohorts, the classifier was reported to diagnose cytomegalovirus status with high specificity and sensitivity. Most TCR sequences were observed very rarely across donors, whereas some public TCRs were present in many individuals. It was suggested by the authors that the approach could potentially be generalized to other disease states and immunological phenotypes. Three of the identified cytomegalovirus-associated TCR beta chains were confirmed in vitro to be specific for cytomegalovirus antigens.

A note on this clone: No cognate antigen has been identified for it. Per-nucleotide qualities are absent, and no much larger clonotype sits a single base away.

Donors formed part of the validation cohort, which comprised 120 subjects and was distinct from the first cohort of under 850 subjects. Library preparation used the immunoSEQ multiplex PCR assay. The authors processed their data as follows. A statistical classification framework was built for diagnosing cytomegalovirus status from the catalog of TCR beta chain sequences. Entries here come from immuneACCESS through TCRdb and include only in-frame sequences with V and J called. Some clones fail to appear in such tables; in the studies checked, an unresolved V gene covers under half of the shortfall, and the cause of the remainder is unknown. The V and J calls and clone size were taken over from that table, and D and trimming were inferred from the DNA. A total of about 84,000 clones appear in this sample, approximately 91% of them only once. The ten most abundant clones make up approximately 2% of the sample.

CDR1 and CDR2, looked up from the germline V gene, are SGDLS and YYNGEE. Taken from cysteine to phenylalanine, the CDR3 has 16 residues. Only CDR3 DNA is held: 48 bases, read in frame from base 1. V lost 0 bases and J lost 5 bases, and the count of bases not matched to a germline gene is 8. This sequence originates from a man aged 25-45 years in good health and CMV-seronegative. Sequencing input: PBMCs. The chain joins TRBV9 to TRBJ2-5, with 9 bases matching TRBD2. The DNA reads as follows: TGTGCCAGCAGCGTAGGCGGCGGGGGGGCCGGGGAGACCCAGTACTTC. It specifies CASSVGGGGAGETQYF.